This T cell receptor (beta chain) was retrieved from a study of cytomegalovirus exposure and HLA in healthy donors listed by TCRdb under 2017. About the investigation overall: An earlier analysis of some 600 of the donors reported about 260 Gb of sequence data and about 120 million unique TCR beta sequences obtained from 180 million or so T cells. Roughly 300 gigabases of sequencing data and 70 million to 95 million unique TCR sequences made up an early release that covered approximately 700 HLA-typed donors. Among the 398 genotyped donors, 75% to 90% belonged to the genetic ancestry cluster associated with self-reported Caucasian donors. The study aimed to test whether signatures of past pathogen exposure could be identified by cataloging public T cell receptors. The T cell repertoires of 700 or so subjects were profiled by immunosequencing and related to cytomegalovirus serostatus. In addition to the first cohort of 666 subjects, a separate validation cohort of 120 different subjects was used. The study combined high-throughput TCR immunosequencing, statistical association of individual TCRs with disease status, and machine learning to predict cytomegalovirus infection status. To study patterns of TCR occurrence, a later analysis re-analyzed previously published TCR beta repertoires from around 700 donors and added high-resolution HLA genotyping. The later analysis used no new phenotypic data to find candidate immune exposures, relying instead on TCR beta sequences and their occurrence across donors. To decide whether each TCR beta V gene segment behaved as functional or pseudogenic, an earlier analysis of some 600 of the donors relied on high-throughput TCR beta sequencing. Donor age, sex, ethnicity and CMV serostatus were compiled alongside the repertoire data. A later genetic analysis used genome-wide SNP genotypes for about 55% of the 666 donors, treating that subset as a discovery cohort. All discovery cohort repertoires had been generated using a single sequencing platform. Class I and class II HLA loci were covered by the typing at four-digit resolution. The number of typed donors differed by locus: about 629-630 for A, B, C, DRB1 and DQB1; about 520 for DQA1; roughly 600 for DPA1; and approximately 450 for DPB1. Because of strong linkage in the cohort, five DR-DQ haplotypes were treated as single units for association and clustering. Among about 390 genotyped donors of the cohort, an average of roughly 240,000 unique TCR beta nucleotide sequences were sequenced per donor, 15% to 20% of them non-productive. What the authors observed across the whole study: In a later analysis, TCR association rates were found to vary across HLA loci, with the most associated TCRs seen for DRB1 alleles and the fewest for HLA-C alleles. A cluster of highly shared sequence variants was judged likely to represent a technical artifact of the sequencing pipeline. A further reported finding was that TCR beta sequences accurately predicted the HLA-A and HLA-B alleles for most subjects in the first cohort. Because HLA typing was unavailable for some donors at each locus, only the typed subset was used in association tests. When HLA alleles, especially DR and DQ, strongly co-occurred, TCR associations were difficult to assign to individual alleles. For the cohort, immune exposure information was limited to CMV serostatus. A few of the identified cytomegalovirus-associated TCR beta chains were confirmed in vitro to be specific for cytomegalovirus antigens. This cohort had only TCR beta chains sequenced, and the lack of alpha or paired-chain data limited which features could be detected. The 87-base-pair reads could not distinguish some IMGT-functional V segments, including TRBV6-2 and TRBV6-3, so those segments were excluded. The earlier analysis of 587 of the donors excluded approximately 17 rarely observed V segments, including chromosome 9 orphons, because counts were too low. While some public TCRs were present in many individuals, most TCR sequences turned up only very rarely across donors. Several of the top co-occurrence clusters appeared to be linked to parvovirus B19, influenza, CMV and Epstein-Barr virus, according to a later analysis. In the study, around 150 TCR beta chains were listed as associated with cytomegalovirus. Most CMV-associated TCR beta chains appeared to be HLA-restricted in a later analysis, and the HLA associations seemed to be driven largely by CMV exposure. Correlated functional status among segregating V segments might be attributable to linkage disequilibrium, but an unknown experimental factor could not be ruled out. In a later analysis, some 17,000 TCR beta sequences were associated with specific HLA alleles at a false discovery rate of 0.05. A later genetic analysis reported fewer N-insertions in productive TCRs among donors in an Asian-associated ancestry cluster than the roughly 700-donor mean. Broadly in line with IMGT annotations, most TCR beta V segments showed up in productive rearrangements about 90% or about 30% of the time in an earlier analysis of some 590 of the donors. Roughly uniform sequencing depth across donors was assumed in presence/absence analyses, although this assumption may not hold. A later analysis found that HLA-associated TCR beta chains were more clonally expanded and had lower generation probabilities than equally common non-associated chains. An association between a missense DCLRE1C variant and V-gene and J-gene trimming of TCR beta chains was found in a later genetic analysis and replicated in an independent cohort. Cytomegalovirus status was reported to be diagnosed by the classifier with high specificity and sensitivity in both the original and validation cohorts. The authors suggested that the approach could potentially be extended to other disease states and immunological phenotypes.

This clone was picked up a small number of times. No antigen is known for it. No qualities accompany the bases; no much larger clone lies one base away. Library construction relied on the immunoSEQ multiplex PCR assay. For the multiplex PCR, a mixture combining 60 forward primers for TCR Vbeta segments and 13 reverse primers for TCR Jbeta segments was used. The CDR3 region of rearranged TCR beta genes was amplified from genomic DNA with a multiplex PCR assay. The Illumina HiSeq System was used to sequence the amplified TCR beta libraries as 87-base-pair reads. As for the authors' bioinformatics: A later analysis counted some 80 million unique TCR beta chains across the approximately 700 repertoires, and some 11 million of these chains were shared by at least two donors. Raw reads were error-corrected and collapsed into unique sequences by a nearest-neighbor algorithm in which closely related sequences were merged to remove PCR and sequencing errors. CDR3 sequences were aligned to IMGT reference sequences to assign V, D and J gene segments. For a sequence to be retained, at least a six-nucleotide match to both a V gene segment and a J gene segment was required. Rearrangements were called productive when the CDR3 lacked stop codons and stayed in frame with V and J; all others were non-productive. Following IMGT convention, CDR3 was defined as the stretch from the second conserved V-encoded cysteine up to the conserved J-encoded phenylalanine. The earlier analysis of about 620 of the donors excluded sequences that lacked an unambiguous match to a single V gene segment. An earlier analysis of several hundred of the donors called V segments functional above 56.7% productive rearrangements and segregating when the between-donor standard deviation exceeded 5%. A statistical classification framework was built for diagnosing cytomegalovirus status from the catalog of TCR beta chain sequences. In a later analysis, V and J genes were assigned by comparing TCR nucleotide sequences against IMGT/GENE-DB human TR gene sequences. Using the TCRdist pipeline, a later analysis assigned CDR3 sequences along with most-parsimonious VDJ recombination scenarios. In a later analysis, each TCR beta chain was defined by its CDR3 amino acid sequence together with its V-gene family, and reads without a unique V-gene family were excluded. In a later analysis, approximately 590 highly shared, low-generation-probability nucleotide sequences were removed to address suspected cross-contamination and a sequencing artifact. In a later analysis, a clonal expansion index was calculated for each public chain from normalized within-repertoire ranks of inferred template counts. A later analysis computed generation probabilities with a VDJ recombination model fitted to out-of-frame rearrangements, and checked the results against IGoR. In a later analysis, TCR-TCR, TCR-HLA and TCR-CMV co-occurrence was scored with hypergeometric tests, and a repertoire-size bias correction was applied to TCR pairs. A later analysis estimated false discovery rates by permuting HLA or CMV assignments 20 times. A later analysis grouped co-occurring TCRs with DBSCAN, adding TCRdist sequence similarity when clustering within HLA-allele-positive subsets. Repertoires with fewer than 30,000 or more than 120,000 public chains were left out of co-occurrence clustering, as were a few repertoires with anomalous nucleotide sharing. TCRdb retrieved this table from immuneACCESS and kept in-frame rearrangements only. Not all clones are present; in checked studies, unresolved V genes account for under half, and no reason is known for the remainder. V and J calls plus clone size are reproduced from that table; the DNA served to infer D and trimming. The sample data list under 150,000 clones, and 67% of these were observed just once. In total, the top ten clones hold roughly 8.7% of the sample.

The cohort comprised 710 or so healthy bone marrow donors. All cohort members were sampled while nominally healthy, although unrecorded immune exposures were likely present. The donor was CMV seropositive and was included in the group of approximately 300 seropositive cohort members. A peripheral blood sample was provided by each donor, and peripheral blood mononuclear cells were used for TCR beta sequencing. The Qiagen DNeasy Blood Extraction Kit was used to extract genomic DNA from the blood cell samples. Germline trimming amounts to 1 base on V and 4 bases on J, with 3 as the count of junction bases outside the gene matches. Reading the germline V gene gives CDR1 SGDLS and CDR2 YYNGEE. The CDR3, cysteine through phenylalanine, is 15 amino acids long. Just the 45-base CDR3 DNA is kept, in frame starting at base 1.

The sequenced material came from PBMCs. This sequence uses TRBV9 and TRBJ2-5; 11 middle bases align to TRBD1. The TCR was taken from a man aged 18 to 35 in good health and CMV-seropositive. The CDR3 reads CASSVRTGGGETQYF. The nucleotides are TGTGCCAGCAGCGTACGGACAGGGGGCGGAGAGACCCAGTACTTC. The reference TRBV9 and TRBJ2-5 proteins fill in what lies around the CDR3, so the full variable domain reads DSGVTQTPKHLITATGQRVTLRCSPRSGDLSVYWYQQSLDQGLQFLIQYYNGEERAKGNILERFSAQQFPDLHSELNLSSLELGDSALYFCASSVRTGGGETQYFGPGTRLLVL.